This T cell receptor beta chain was observed in a study of blood T cells in healthy people across ages. For the second PCR, which ran for roughly 6 to 12 cycles, a sample-barcoded 5' primer and a J-beta primer mix were used. Each CDR3 protein gets one entry after TCRdb re-called the 5' RACE reads with MiXCR. The top ten clones hold 18% of a sample with 1 million or so distinct CDR3 sequences, around 45% of them seen once. Germline loops: CDR1 LGHDT, CDR2 YNNKEL (reference sequence). The length of the CDR3 is 16 residues. The trim removed 4 bases at V and 3 bases at J, leaving 6 bases unmatched. The TCR comes from a woman aged 55 to 70 in good health. Sequenced input: blood. V gene TRBV3-1 combines with J gene TRBJ2-3; 11 nucleotides agree with TRBD2. The CDR3 sequence: CASSPLTSGTTDTQYF. CDR3 nucleotides: TGTGCCAGCAGCCCCCTGACTAGCGGGACAACAGATACGCAGTATTTT.